The rows below give T cell receptor beta chains drawn from one sample of a study of blood T cell repertoires in COVID-19. Method: immunoSEQ multiplex PCR; TCRdb's copy keeps in-frame clones and lacks some. The data hold around 170,000 clones, with approximately 80% observed a single time. Sequencing used PBMCs or T cells enriched from blood (not recorded which). All receptors derive from a man aged 55 to 69 who had been exposed to COVID-19. Both conserved end residues are part of each CDR3. The D gene is left open where the match is weak. Clone size is not always given. Where it is, it says once, few, many or a class for expanded clones.

TRBV11-3	-	TRBD2	TRBJ2-2	16	TGTGCCAGCAGCTTAGTCGGCGGGAGGTGGACCGGGGAGCTGTTTTTT	CASSLVGGRWTGELFF
TRBV7-3	-	TRBD2	TRBJ2-3	13	TGTGCCAGCAGCTCGGACCGGACTAGCGGCAGGCATTTT	CASSSDRTSGRHF
TRBV15	-	-	TRBJ1-1	14	TGTGCCACCAGCTTTGGGGGGTTCGGCACTGAAGCTTTCTTT	CATSFGGFGTEAFF
TRBV10-2	-	-	TRBJ1-4	17	TGCGCCAGCAGTGAGTCGGCCGCGGGCCCCGTCCGAGAAAAACTGTTTTTT	CASSESAAGPVREKLFF
TRBV7-3	-	-	TRBJ1-5	13	TGTGCCAGCAGCTATACACGAAATCAGCCCCAGCATTTT	CASSYTRNQPQHF
TRBV5-6	-	-	TRBJ2-2	16	TGTGCCAGCAGCTTAGCCGACAGGTGGAACACCGGGGAGCTGTTTTTT	CASSLADRWNTGELFF
TRBV9	-	-	TRBJ2-7	15	TGTGCCAGCAGCCGGGGTGGGAAGTCGGTCTACGAGCAGTACTTC	CASSRGGKSVYEQYF
TRBV3-1/TRBV3-2	-	-	TRBJ1-2	13	TGTGCCAGCAGCCAGGGCGCTAACTATGGCTACACCTTC	CASSQGANYGYTF
TRBV28	few	-	TRBJ2-1	10	TGTGCCAGCCTACAGGGTGAGCAGTTCTTC	CASLQGEQFF
TRBV25-1	once	TRBD1	TRBJ1-2	15	TGTGCCAGCAGTGAAGGGGGATGGCAGGGGGCCGGCTACACCTTC	CASSEGGWQGAGYTF
TRBV24-1	-	TRBD2	TRBJ2-3	13	TGTGCCACCAGTGACCTCGGGGGGGTTACGCAGTATTTT	CATSDLGGVTQYF
TRBV27	few	-	TRBJ2-7	14	TGTGCCAGCAGTTCGACGGCAGGGATCGGCGAGCAGTACTTC	CASSSTAGIGEQYF
TRBV7-2	-	TRBD2	TRBJ2-7	15	TGTGCCAGCAGCCAAGGCCCTAGCGGAGGGCGCGAGCAGTACTTC	CASSQGPSGGREQYF
TRBV29-1	-	-	TRBJ1-2	11	TGCAGCGCTGGGGGGGCGGGCGGCTACACCTTC	CSAGGAGGYTF
TRBV28	few	-	TRBJ2-1	16	TGTGCCAGCAGCCCTACCCATGGGGCGTATTACAATGAGCAGTTCTTC	CASSPTHGAYYNEQFF
TRBV12-3/TRBV12-4	-	-	TRBJ1-1	13	TGTGCCAGCAGTCGGACAGTGAACACTGAAGCTTTCTTT	CASSRTVNTEAFF
TRBV5-1	-	-	TRBJ2-3	15	TGCGCCAGCAGCTTGCTGACAGCTAGCACAGATACGCAGTATTTT	CASSLLTASTDTQYF
TRBV27	-	TRBD2	TRBJ2-3	13	TGTGCCAGCAGTTTACTAGCGGGGAAGTTTTCGTATTTT	CASSLLAGKFSYF
TRBV3-1/TRBV3-2	-	-	TRBJ2-1	17	TGTGCCAGCACCCAAATGGGCGGAGCGGGCTCCTACAATGAGCAGTTCTTC	CASTQMGGAGSYNEQFF
TRBV9	-	TRBD2	TRBJ2-2	16	TGTGCCAGCAGCGACGGACTAGCGGTTAACACCGGGGAGCTGTTTTTT	CASSDGLAVNTGELFF
TRBV9	-	TRBD2	TRBJ2-1	15	TGTGCCAGCAGCGTGGGCTGGGGGGGATTGAATGAGCAGTTCTTC	CASSVGWGGLNEQFF
TRBV19	-	TRBD2	TRBJ2-5	15	TGTGCCAGTAGATACCGGGAGGGTGGTAGAGAGACCCAGTACTTC	CASRYREGGRETQYF
TRBV29-1	-	TRBD1	TRBJ2-7	15	TGCAGCGTTGAAGGGGGACAGGGAGAATACTACGAGCAGTACTTC	CSVEGGQGEYYEQYF
TRBV7-9	-	-	TRBJ1-1	12	TGTGCCAGCAGCTTAGTCAGGGATGAAGCTTTCTTT	CASSLVRDEAFF
TRBV3-1/TRBV3-2	-	-	TRBJ1-1	12	TGTGCCAGCAGCTTTAACAGGGTTGAAGCTTTCTTT	CASSFNRVEAFF
TRBV6-5	-	-	TRBJ1-1	14	TGTGCCAGCACCAGGCCAGGGGTCGGCGCTGAAGCTTTCTTT	CASTRPGVGAEAFF
TRBV9	few	-	TRBJ2-7	14	TGTGCCAGCAGCATAACAGGATTCTCCTACGAGCAGTACTTC	CASSITGFSYEQYF
TRBV30	-	-	TRBJ1-6	16	TGTGCCTGGAGTTGGCCAGGCGTAGTGGTTCATTCACCCCTCCACTTT	CAWSWPGVVVHSPLHF
TRBV11-3	-	TRBD2	TRBJ2-7	16	TGTGCCAGCAGCTTAAGGGGACTAGCGGGAGATTCCGAGCAGTACTTC	CASSLRGLAGDSEQYF
TRBV7-9	few	-	TRBJ1-5	15	TGTGCCAGCAGCCGAGCGTGGGGCGACAATCAGCCCCAGCATTTT	CASSRAWGDNQPQHF
TRBV10-3	-	TRBD1	TRBJ1-5	14	TGTGCCATCAGTAGGACAGGGGATAATCAGCCCCAGCATTTT	CAISRTGDNQPQHF
TRBV5-5	-	-	TRBJ2-7	12	TGTGCCAGCAGCTTCGGGATTTACGAGCAGTACTTC	CASSFGIYEQYF
TRBV2	few	TRBD2	TRBJ2-1	15	TGTGCCAGCAGTGAATCGAGGACTAGCGGTAATGAGCAGTTCTTC	CASSESRTSGNEQFF
TRBV11-2	-	TRBD2	TRBJ2-7	16	TGTGCCAGCAGCTTGGACAGTAGCGGGACCTTCTACGAGCAGTACTTC	CASSLDSSGTFYEQYF
TRBV18	-	TRBD1	TRBJ1-1	14	TGTGCCAGCTCAACCTCCAGGACAGGCACTGAAGCTTTCTTT	CASSTSRTGTEAFF
TRBV7-2	-	TRBD1	TRBJ1-1	14	TGTGCCAGCAGCTCCCGAGGGGGCACGGGGTTATCTTTCTTT	CASSSRGGTGLSFF
TRBV5-4	few	-	TRBJ2-2	14	TGTGCCAGCAGCTTGCAACGGGTCACCGGGGAGCTGTTTTTT	CASSLQRVTGELFF
TRBV28	-	TRBD2	TRBJ2-5	16	TGTGCCAGCAGCCCTCGACTAGCGGGAGTTAGAGAGACCCAGTACTTC	CASSPRLAGVRETQYF
TRBV11-3	-	-	TRBJ1-2	12	TGTGCCAGCAGCTTAGACAGGGGCGGCTACACCTTC	CASSLDRGGYTF
TRBV21-1	once	-	TRBJ1-1	14	TGTGCCAGCAGCAAGGAGGAGGGGAGCACTGAAGCTTTCTTT	CASSKEEGSTEAFF
TRBV11-3	-	-	TRBJ2-7	14	TGTGCCAGCAGCAGGGAGAAGGGTCGGCGCGAGCAGTACTTC	CASSREKGRREQYF
TRBV28	-	-	TRBJ1-6	14	TGTGCCAGCAGATACGCAGGGAACTTTTCACCCCTCCACTTT	CASRYAGNFSPLHF
TRBV20-1	-	-	TRBJ1-2	10	TGCAGCATCCCCCCGGGTGGCTACACCTTC	CSIPPGGYTF
TRBV25-1	-	-	TRBJ2-3	14	TGTGCCAGCAGAGGAGTGGGGGCCACAGATACGCAGTATTTT	CASRGVGATDTQYF
TRBV18	-	TRBD1	TRBJ2-1	15	TGTGCCAGCTCACCCCGGGACAGGGTATACAATGAGCAGTTCTTC	CASSPRDRVYNEQFF
TRBV2	-	-	TRBJ2-2	15	TGTGCCAGCAGTGATCCCCAGGGGAACACCGGGGAGCTGTTTTTT	CASSDPQGNTGELFF
TRBV10-3	-	-	TRBJ1-2	13	TGTGCCATCAGTGAGACGGTTAACTATGGCTACACCTTC	CAISETVNYGYTF
TRBV5-1	-	TRBD1	TRBJ1-1	13	TGCGCCAGCAGCCTGACAGGGGGGACTGAAGCTTTCTTT	CASSLTGGTEAFF
TRBV24-1	-	-	TRBJ2-7	13	TGTGCCACCAGTGGCCCAGGGTACTACGAGCAGTACTTC	CATSGPGYYEQYF
TRBV2	-	TRBD1	TRBJ2-4	13	TGTGCCAGCAAAGGACAGGGTGAGGACATTCAGTACTTC	CASKGQGEDIQYF
TRBV29-1	-	-	TRBJ1-1	12	TGCAGCGTTGCAGGGTTTAGGACTGAAGCTTTCTTT	CSVAGFRTEAFF
TRBV7-3	-	TRBD2	TRBJ2-1	16	TGTGCCAGCAGCACACTAGCGCCCGACTCCTACAATGAGCAGTTCTTC	CASSTLAPDSYNEQFF
TRBV1	-	-	TRBJ2-7	16	TGCACCAGCAGCCAACCCCGGGACTTAATCTCCTACGAGCAGTACTTC	CTSSQPRDLISYEQYF
TRBV10-3	once	TRBD1	TRBJ2-7	13	TGTGCCATCGGGACAGGGAGCCCCTACGAGCAGTACTTC	CAIGTGSPYEQYF
TRBV6-5	-	-	TRBJ2-7	15	TGTGCCAGCAGTTCCCAGGCGATTTTGCCCTACGAGCAGTACTTC	CASSSQAILPYEQYF
TRBV28	-	-	TRBJ2-7	15	TGTGCCAGCAGTCCCCAGGACTACCGGTATTACGAGCAGTACTTC	CASSPQDYRYYEQYF
TRBV29-1	-	-	TRBJ1-2	12	TGCAGCGTTGGGCGGGACGTAGATGGCTACACCTTC	CSVGRDVDGYTF